The source of this T cell receptor (beta chain) is a study of blood T cells in healthy people across ages. General observations from the study: Observed TCR beta diversity per million T cells went down as age went up. This fall followed a roughly linear course with age. More naive CD4+ cells and higher diversity were found in long-lived than in aged donors.

Regarding this clonotype: What it recognizes is unknown.

In germline, CDR1 is MNHEY, CDR2 SVGAGI. This CDR3 spans 14 amino acids. Using a J-beta primer mix together with a sample-barcoded 5' primer, a second PCR was run for roughly 6 to 12 cycles. A template-switch adaptor with 12 random nucleotides tagged each cDNA molecule. TCRdb ran MiXCR on the 5' RACE reads and lists one entry per CDR3 protein. The sample lists about 730,000 distinct CDR3 sequences; 35% to 45% were seen once. The sequence came from a woman aged 60-75 years in good health. Sequencing used blood. The V and J genes are TRBV6-5 and TRBJ2-4, with D possibly being TRBD1 (6 bases). The J call may be mistaken, given a closer DNA end match to TRBJ2-5. CDR3 protein: CASSARTDGETQYF. The CDR3 DNA sequence: TGTGCCAGCAGCGCCAGGACAGACGGGGAGACCCAGTACTTC.